This T cell receptor beta chain was captured by sequencing in a study of cytomegalovirus exposure and HLA in healthy donors. General study results and limits: A few CMV-associated chains were confirmed in vitro to be specific for CMV antigens.

Amplification used 60 Vbeta primers and 13 Jbeta primers. Data came from immunoSEQ multiplex PCR; TCRdb stores just in-frame clones and leaves some out. The table shows 160,000 or so clones, with roughly 80% occurring only once. Germline-derived CDR1 and CDR2 are SGHRS and YFSETQ. The CDR3 spans 17 residues. The V end lost 0 bases, the J end lost 3 bases, and 13 bases lay between the germline ends. In nominal health when sampled, donors likely had unrecorded immune exposures nonetheless. The sample holds one count of this clone. Its antigen is as yet unknown. Sequencing was carried out using PBMCs. The chain uses TRBV5-1 and TRBJ1-6, with unresolved D. The origin of this receptor is a woman aged 30 to 39 in good health and CMV-seropositive. The CDR3 loop reads CASSLEAGPFYNSPLHF. CDR3 DNA: TGCGCCAGCAGCTTGGAGGCAGGCCCTTTCTATAATTCACCCCTCCACTTT.